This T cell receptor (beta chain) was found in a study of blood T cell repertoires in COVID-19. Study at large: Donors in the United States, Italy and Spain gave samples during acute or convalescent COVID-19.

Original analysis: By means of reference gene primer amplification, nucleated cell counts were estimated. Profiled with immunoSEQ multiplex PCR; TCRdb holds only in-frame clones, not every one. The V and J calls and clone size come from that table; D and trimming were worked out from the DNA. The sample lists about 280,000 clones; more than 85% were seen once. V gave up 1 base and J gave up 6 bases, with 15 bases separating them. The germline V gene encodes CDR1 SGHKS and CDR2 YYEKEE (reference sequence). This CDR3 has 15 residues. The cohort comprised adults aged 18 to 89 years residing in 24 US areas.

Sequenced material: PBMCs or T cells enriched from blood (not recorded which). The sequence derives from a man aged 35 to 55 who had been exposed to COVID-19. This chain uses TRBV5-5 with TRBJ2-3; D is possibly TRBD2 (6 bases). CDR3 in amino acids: CASSLLVAAPDTQYF. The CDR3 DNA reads TGTGCCAGCAGCTTGTTGGTAGCGGCACCGGATACGCAGTATTTT.